Below are 18 T cell receptor beta chains sequenced from a single sample in a study of OX40 agonist ivuxolimab in advanced cancers. Only in-frame clones appear in the TCRdb table, and some are missing; sequencing was by immunoSEQ multiplex PCR. The data contain 95,000 to 100,000 clones, just under 85% of them singletons. The specimen was CD4+ or CD8+ T cells sorted from blood, collected in a trial of the OX40 agonist ivuxolimab. All receptors come from an adult with an advanced solid tumor such as melanoma, head and neck, liver or kidney cancer.

J is TRBJ2-3 and V is TRBV25-1; the D gene is possibly TRBD2 (7 bases). Germline lookup yields CDR1 MGHDK and CDR2 SYGVNS. With 1 base removed from V and 0 bases from J, the gap between germline ends came to 11 bases. The CDR3 totals 16 residues. The CDR3 nucleotides read TGTGCCAGCAGTGAATTACGGGGGGCAAGCACAGATACGCAGTATTTT. As protein: CASSELRGASTDTQYF.

The V gene is TRBV7-9, the J gene TRBJ2-2; D is uncertain. This CDR3 contains 17 residues. V lost 2 bases to trimming and J lost 4 bases, with 17 bases between them. CDR1 is SEHNR and CDR2 is FQNEAQ in the germline V gene (reference sequence). The CDR3 reads CASSLSRAARGTGELFF. The CDR3 DNA reads as TGTGCCAGCAGCTTATCCCGGGCCGCCCGCGGCACCGGGGAGCTGTTTTTT.

This chain connects TRBV4-3 to TRBJ2-1, with TRBD2 matching 10 bases. The CDR3 has 15 amino acids. J lost 13 bases, V lost 6 bases, and 15 bases had no gene match. Germline assignment: CDR1 LGHNA and CDR2 YSLEER. Here the CDR3 reads CASSSGTGGLANQFF. The CDR3 coding sequence is TGCGCCAGCAGTTCCGGGACCGGGGGACTAGCGAATCAGTTCTTC.

V is TRBV7-2 and J is TRBJ2-7; D possibly corresponds to TRBD2 (6 bases). V gave up 5 bases and J gave up 2 bases, with 16 bases separating them. The CDR3 runs to 15 residues. CDR1 is SGHTA, CDR2 FQGNSA, per germline. The CDR3 loop reads CASSLQAEGTYEQYF. CDR3 nucleotide sequence: TGTGCCAGCAGCCTCCAAGCGGAGGGGACCTACGAGCAGTACTTC.

J is TRBJ2-1 and V is TRBV18, with 8 bases matching TRBD1. The V gene end was trimmed by 0 bases and the J gene end by 5 bases; junction bases not matched to a gene: 6. The germline CDR1 and CDR2 sequences are KGHSH and LQKENI. The CDR3 spans 16 residues. The CDR3 region is CASSPPFGTGNNEQFF. Here the CDR3 DNA reads TGTGCCAGCTCACCACCGTTTGGGACAGGAAACAATGAGCAGTTCTTC. The full variable domain, its missing parts supplied by reference TRBV18 and TRBJ2-1, is NAGVMQNPRHLVRRRGQEARLRCSPMKGHSHVYWYRQLPEEGLKFMVYLQKENIIDESGMPKERFSAEFPKEGPSILRIQQVVRGDSAAYFCASSPPFGTGNNEQFFGPGTRLTVL.

This clone was picked up a small number of times. The chain is built from TRBV10-3 and TRBJ2-3; 9 bases align to TRBD1. With 3 bases clipped from V and 4 bases from J, the junction kept 8 bases outside the gene matches. From germline, CDR1 is ENHRY and CDR2 SYGVKD. The CDR3 contains 16 residues. The CDR3 protein is CAISDGRGQGADTQYF. The CDR3 DNA reads as TGTGCCATCAGTGATGGTAGGGGACAGGGAGCAGATACGCAGTATTTT.

The V call is TRBV5-1, the J call TRBJ1-4; a possible D gene is TRBD1 (5 bases). The V and J ends lost 4 bases and 7 bases respectively, with 14 bases between them. Germline CDR1 is SGHRS and CDR2 is YFSETQ. CDR3 length equals 14 residues. The CDR3 loop reads CASSAPGSGEKLFF. The CDR3 DNA sequence: TGCGCCAGCAGCGCCCCAGGGTCTGGTGAAAAACTGTTTTTT. Using reference TRBV5-1 and TRBJ1-4 for the parts outside the CDR3, the full variable domain is KAGVTQTPRYLIKTRGQQVTLSCSPISGHRSVSWYQQTPGQGLQFLFEYFSETQRNKGNFPGRFSGRQFSNSRSEMNVSTLELGDSALYLCASSAPGSGEKLFFGSGTQLSVL.

The V gene is TRBV4-2, the J gene TRBJ1-6; D perhaps matches TRBD1 (6 bases). The V and J ends lost 4 bases and 7 bases respectively, with 14 bases between them. The germline gives CDR1 LGHNA, CDR2 YNFKEQ. This CDR3 has 15 residues. The CDR3 coding sequence is TGTGCCAGCAGCCTGGACCCCGGGGGCAATTCACCCCTCCACTTT. Translating it yields CASSLDPGGNSPLHF.

This clone was seen only a few times. In DNA, the CDR3 is TGTGCCAGCAGTGAGCTATTCTACGAGCAGTACTTC. Translating gives CASSELFYEQYF. The genes are TRBV25-1 and TRBJ2-7; D uncertain. The germline V gene encodes CDR1 MGHDK and CDR2 SYGVNS. The CDR3 runs to 12 residues. V was pared by 3 bases and J by 3 bases, with 6 bases between.

The V call is TRBV7-6, the J call TRBJ2-1, with D possibly matching TRBD1 (5 bases). CDR3 length equals 14 residues. V was cut by 1 base and J by 6 bases, with 10 bases left in between. Germline V lookup: CDR1 SGHVS, CDR2 FNYEAQ. The CDR3 DNA reads TGTGCCAGCAGCTTAGAGTCAGGGATCAATGAGCAGTTCTTC. Amino acids: CASSLESGINEQFF.

The chain links TRBV5-4 to TRBJ2-1; 7 positions agree with TRBD2. J lost 6 bases, V lost 6 bases, and 12 bases had no gene match. CDR3 size: 15 residues. The germline V gene has CDR1 SGHNT and CDR2 YYREEE (reference sequence). The CDR3 loop is CASTLRGGPGNEQFF. The CDR3 DNA reads TGTGCCAGCACCCTTCGCGGGGGACCGGGCAATGAGCAGTTCTTC.

V is TRBV9 and J is TRBJ2-6, with D perhaps being TRBD1 or TRBD2 (5 bases each). Germline CDR1 and CDR2: SGDLS and YYNGEE. V lost 1 base and J 0 bases, leaving 17 bases between the germline ends. This CDR3 contains 19 residues. CDR3 region: CASSVPLPGRISGANVLTF. CDR3 DNA sequence: TGTGCCAGCAGCGTACCTCTTCCGGGACGGATCTCTGGGGCCAACGTCCTGACTTTC.

The chain joins TRBV27 to TRBJ1-6, with 10 bases fitting TRBD1. The germline gives CDR1 MNHEY, CDR2 SMNVEV (reference sequence). The J segment lost 10 bases and the V segment lost 5 bases, leaving 11 bases of the junction unmatched. This CDR3 spans 16 amino acids. Written as DNA, the CDR3 is TGTGCCAGCAGTAGCCGGACAGGGGGGGTGGGGTCACCCCTCCACTTT. Encoded protein: CASSSRTGGVGSPLHF.

This clone showed up just once. V gene TRBV9 combines with J gene TRBJ2-7; D is unclear. V was trimmed by 4 bases and J by 0 bases, leaving 11 bases between them. The germline CDR1 and CDR2 sequences are SGDLS and YYNGEE. This CDR3 has 14 residues. CDR3: CASSPNLSSYEQYF. CDR3 nucleotide sequence: TGTGCCAGCAGCCCGAATTTGAGCTCCTACGAGCAGTACTTC.

The chain links TRBV6-6 to TRBJ2-7; 9 bases are a match to TRBD1. CDR1 and CDR2 (germline): MNHNY, SVGAGI (reference sequence). This CDR3 is built from 15 residues. Germline trimming cut 0 bases from V and 3 bases from J; bases unmatched to any gene: 3. CDR3: CASSYSGTGLYEQYF. CDR3 coding DNA: TGTGCCAGCAGTTACTCCGGGACAGGGCTCTACGAGCAGTACTTC.

This chain links TRBV27 with TRBJ2-1; 8 bases are a match to TRBD2. In germline, CDR1 is MNHEY, CDR2 SMNVEV (reference sequence). J gave up 9 bases and V 8 bases, and 12 bases lay outside the gene matches. The CDR3 contains 14 residues. CDR3 nucleotides: TGTGCCAGCCGAAAGGGGGGACTAGTTTTTGAGCAGTTCTTC. It specifies CASRKGGLVFEQFF.

V is TRBV4-2 and J is TRBJ2-1; TRBD2 matches at 10 bases. The CDR3 has 16 amino acids. V dropped 3 bases and J dropped 3; count of bases not matched to a gene: 5. The V gene's germline CDR1 is LGHNA and CDR2 YNFKEQ. The CDR3 DNA follows: TGTGCCAGCAGCCAGGCTATAGCGGGGGGCTACAATGAGCAGTTCTTC. Protein sequence: CASSQAIAGGYNEQFF.

J is TRBJ2-7 and V is TRBV6-5; no definite D call. The germline V gene encodes CDR1 MNHEY and CDR2 SVGAGI. The CDR3 runs to 14 residues. The V end lost 7 bases, the J end lost 2 bases, and 15 bases lay between the germline ends. In DNA, the CDR3 is TGTGCCAGCACCAAAGTGCTCCCCCCCTACGAGCAGTACTTC. The encoded protein is CASTKVLPPYEQYF.